This is a list of T cell receptor beta chains from one sample in a study of blood T cells in healthy people across ages. TCRdb processed the 5' RACE reads anew with MiXCR; each CDR3 protein has one entry. There are more than 1,000,000 distinct CDR3 sequences in the sample; almost 25% occur only once, and around 0.7% lies in the top ten. These data were also reused for a study on T cells of mothers and their children.

Sequenced sample: blood. These TCRs come from a girl aged 2 to 10 in good health. Both conserved end residues are part of each CDR3. Fields, in order: V gene, D gene, clone size, J gene, CDR3 DNA, CDR3 protein. A D gene is named only where the DNA matches it firmly. A row's size may be missing; if present it is once, few, many or a size class.

V: TRBV7-9
D: .
size: .
J: TRBJ2-7
DNA: TGTGCCAGCAGTCAGACGACTCTCCCATCCTACGAGCAGTACTTC
CDR3: CASSQTTLPSYEQYF

V: TRBV12-3/TRBV12-4
D: .
size: few
J: TRBJ1-3
DNA: TGTGCCAGCAGTCTGAAACAGAGCTCAGCTGGAAACACCATATATTTT
CDR3: CASSLKQSSAGNTIYF

V: TRBV4-1
D: TRBD2
size: .
J: TRBJ2-1
DNA: TGCGCCAGCAGGGAAGCGGGAGGGGTATCCTACAATGAGCAGTTCTTC
CDR3: CASREAGGVSYNEQFF

V: TRBV5-1
D: .
size: few
J: TRBJ2-1
DNA: TGCGCCAGCAAATCCGGGGCCAGCGCCGATGAGCAGTTCTTC
CDR3: CASKSGASADEQFF

V: TRBV6-6
D: TRBD2
size: many
J: TRBJ2-3
DNA: TGTGCCAGCAGTTACTCGGGGGTAGCGGGGGACCATCCAGCTCCAGATACGCAGTATTTT
CDR3: CASSYSGVAGDHPAPDTQYF

V: TRBV28
D: .
size: few
J: TRBJ2-7
DNA: TGTGCCAGCAGTTTATTCGTCTCCTACGAGCAGTACTTC
CDR3: CASSLFVSYEQYF

V: TRBV5-1
D: .
size: .
J: TRBJ2-5
DNA: TGCGCCAGCAGCTCCACGCACAGGGTTCTGAGTGACGAGACCCAGTACTTC
CDR3: CASSSTHRVLSDETQYF

V: TRBV11-2
D: .
size: .
J: TRBJ2-7
DNA: TGTGCCAGCAGCTTAGATCTCACGGCAGGGATCAACGAGCAGTACTTC
CDR3: CASSLDLTAGINEQYF

V: TRBV29-1
D: TRBD1
size: .
J: TRBJ1-2
DNA: TGCAGCGTTGTCACATGGACAGGCTATGGCTACACCTTC
CDR3: CSVVTWTGYGYTF

V: TRBV5-1
D: .
size: .
J: TRBJ2-5
DNA: TGCGCCAGCAGCTCCTTAGGACAGCTACAAGAGACCCAGTACTTC
CDR3: CASSSLGQLQETQYF

V: TRBV7-9
D: TRBD2
size: few
J: TRBJ2-5
DNA: TGTGCCAGCAGCTTAGCCCTTAGCGGGGGACAAGAGACCCAGTACTTC
CDR3: CASSLALSGGQETQYF

V: TRBV4-1
D: TRBD2
size: .
J: TRBJ2-1
DNA: TGCGCCAGCAGCCAAGAAGAGCGACTAGCGGGGTACAATGAGCAGTTCTTC
CDR3: CASSQEERLAGYNEQFF

V: TRBV2
D: .
size: .
J: TRBJ1-1
DNA: TGTGCCAGCGTGCAGACAGGAACAAACACTGAAGCTTTCTTT
CDR3: CASVQTGTNTEAFF

V: TRBV7-3
D: TRBD2
size: .
J: TRBJ2-7
DNA: TGTGCCAGCAGCTTAATCGCTAGCGGGGGCTACGAGCAGTACTTC
CDR3: CASSLIASGGYEQYF

V: TRBV20-1
D: TRBD1
size: few
J: TRBJ1-4
DNA: TGCAGTGCTAGAGATCTCAGGGGGTTCGAAAGACTGTTTTTT
CDR3: CSARDLRGFERLFF

V: TRBV4-2
D: .
size: .
J: TRBJ2-2
DNA: TGTGCCAGCAGCCAAGATCTTAGAGAGAACACCGGGGAGCTGTTTTTT
CDR3: CASSQDLRENTGELFF

V: TRBV12-3/TRBV12-4
D: .
size: few
J: TRBJ1-2
DNA: TGTGCCAGCAGTCGGGACTCCGGACATGGCTACACCTTC
CDR3: CASSRDSGHGYTF

V: TRBV20-1
D: .
size: few
J: TRBJ2-5
DNA: TGCAGTGCTACCCCAGGGTGGGGGCAAGAGACCCAGTACTTC
CDR3: CSATPGWGQETQYF

V: TRBV20-1
D: .
size: few
J: TRBJ2-3
DNA: TGCAGTGCTAGAGTTACCCCCGACGACACGCAGTATTTT
CDR3: CSARVTPDDTQYF

V: TRBV4-3
D: .
size: .
J: TRBJ1-2
DNA: TGCGCCAGCAGCCAAGATGTCCCAAGACAGGCATCGGGGGACTATGGCTACACCTTC
CDR3: CASSQDVPRQASGDYGYTF

V: TRBV25-1
D: .
size: few
J: TRBJ1-2
DNA: TGTGCCAGCAGGGCCGTAGAGGGAGGGGAAGGTACCTATGGCTACACCTTC
CDR3: CASRAVEGGEGTYGYTF

V: TRBV4-1
D: TRBD2
size: few
J: TRBJ2-7
DNA: TGCGCCAGCAGCCAAGGGCCTAGCGGCGACTACGAGCAGTACTTC
CDR3: CASSQGPSGDYEQYF

V: TRBV4-3
D: .
size: .
J: TRBJ1-2
DNA: TGCGCCAGCAGCCAAGGCCGCGGGGGAAACTATGGCTACACCTTC
CDR3: CASSQGRGGNYGYTF

V: TRBV6-5
D: .
size: .
J: TRBJ1-1
DNA: TGTGCCAGCAGTTTTACCCCAGACAGCACTGAAGCTTTCTTT
CDR3: CASSFTPDSTEAFF

V: TRBV27
D: .
size: few
J: TRBJ2-1
DNA: TGTGCCACCGGAACCACGCCAGACAATGAGCAGTTCTTC
CDR3: CATGTTPDNEQFF

V: TRBV2
D: TRBD1
size: .
J: TRBJ1-2
DNA: TGTGCCAGCAGGGAGGGGACAGGTGGTGGCTACACCTTC
CDR3: CASREGTGGGYTF

V: TRBV6-1
D: .
size: .
J: TRBJ2-4
DNA: TGTGCCAGCAGTGAAGTGGAGAAGCTAGCCAAAAACATTCAGTACTTC
CDR3: CASSEVEKLAKNIQYF

V: TRBV10-3
D: TRBD2
size: .
J: TRBJ2-5
DNA: TGTGCCATCAGTGAGTCGATAAGCGGGATGGGCGAGACCCAGTACTTC
CDR3: CAISESISGMGETQYF

V: TRBV7-6
D: .
size: few
J: TRBJ2-7
DNA: TGTGCCAGCAGCTTAGAGTCGGGCGCTTACTACGAGCAGTACTTC
CDR3: CASSLESGAYYEQYF

V: TRBV3-1
D: .
size: .
J: TRBJ1-6
DNA: TGTGCCAGCAGCCAAGAAGGCCATTCACCCCTCCACTTT
CDR3: CASSQEGHSPLHF

V: TRBV5-1
D: .
size: .
J: TRBJ1-3
DNA: TGCGCCAGCAGCTTGAGCAGGGGATACGGAAACGCCATATATTTT
CDR3: CASSLSRGYGNAIYF

V: TRBV27
D: TRBD2
size: .
J: TRBJ2-2
DNA: TGTGCCAGCAGCGGACTAGCGGCCTTCACCGGGGAGCTGTTTTTT
CDR3: CASSGLAAFTGELFF

V: TRBV7-6
D: .
size: few
J: TRBJ2-7
DNA: TGTGCCAGCAGCCCGGAAGCATCGTTTTACGAGCAGTACTTC
CDR3: CASSPEASFYEQYF